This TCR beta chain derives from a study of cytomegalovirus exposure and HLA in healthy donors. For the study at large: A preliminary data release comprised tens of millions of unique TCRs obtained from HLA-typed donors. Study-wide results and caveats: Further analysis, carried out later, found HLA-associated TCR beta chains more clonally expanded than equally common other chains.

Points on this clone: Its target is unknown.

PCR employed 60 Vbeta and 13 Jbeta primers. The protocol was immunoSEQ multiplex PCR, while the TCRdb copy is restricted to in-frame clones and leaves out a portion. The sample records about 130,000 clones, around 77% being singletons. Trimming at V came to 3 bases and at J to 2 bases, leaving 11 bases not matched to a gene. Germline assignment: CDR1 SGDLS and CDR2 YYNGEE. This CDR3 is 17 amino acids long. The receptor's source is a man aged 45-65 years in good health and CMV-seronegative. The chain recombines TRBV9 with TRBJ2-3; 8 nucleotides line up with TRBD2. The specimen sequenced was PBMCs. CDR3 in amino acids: CASSAGRSGSFTDTQYF. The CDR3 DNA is TGTGCCAGCAGCGCCGGGAGAAGCGGGAGTTTCACAGATACGCAGTATTTT.